Below, 4 T cell receptor beta chains from the same sample are listed, as sequenced in a study of blood T cell repertoires in COVID-19. Libraries were prepared by immunoSEQ multiplex PCR; TCRdb keeps only in-frame clonotypes and omits some of them. The table lists approximately 400,000 clones, about 90% of them singletons. Specimen: peripheral blood. The receptors come from a man aged 40-55 years with acute or convalescent COVID-19.

V and J are TRBV27 and TRBJ1-5, with 11 bases lining up with TRBD1. The V gene's germline CDR1 is MNHEY and CDR2 SMNVEV (reference sequence). With V trimmed by 3 bases and J by 3 bases, 1 base remained unmatched. The CDR3 runs 15 residues. As DNA, the CDR3 is TGTGCCAGCAGTTTGGGACAGGGGGACAATCAGCCCCAGCATTTT. It codes for CASSLGQGDNQPQHF.

The CDR3 sequence: CASSTLAEAYNEQFF. The CDR3 nucleotides are TGTGCCAGCAGTACCCTAGCGGAGGCATACAATGAGCAGTTCTTC. The V call is TRBV27, the J call TRBJ2-1; the match to TRBD2 covers 7 bases. Germline CDR1 and CDR2: MNHEY and SMNVEV (reference sequence). This CDR3 region has 15 residues. The junction had 8 bases not matched to a gene; V was cut back by 5 bases and J by 4 bases.

The table lists this clone with a few counts. The chain couples TRBV7-9 to TRBJ2-7, with TRBD1 matching 8 bases. The length of the CDR3 is 12 residues. V lost 5 bases, J lost 5 bases, and 2 bases stayed unmatched. Germline assignment: CDR1 SEHNR and CDR2 FQNEAQ (reference sequence). The DNA of the CDR3 is TGTGCCAGCAGCCCGACAGGGGACGAGCAGTACTTC. Translated, it gives CASSPTGDEQYF.

The chain is built from TRBV2 and TRBJ1-4; D is unclear. The CDR3 has 13 amino acids. The ends were cut back, 6 bases at V and 6 bases at J, with 11 bases in the middle. Germline-derived CDR1 and CDR2 are SNHLY and FYNNEI. CDR3 region: CASSLGSYEKLFF. DNA for the CDR3: TGTGCCAGCAGCCTAGGGAGTTATGAAAAACTGTTTTTT.